The clone carrying this TCR beta chain was seen a handful of times. Assay: immunoSEQ multiplex PCR; the TCRdb copy retains only in-frame clones and omits some. The sample carries approximately 580,000 clones, roughly 74% recorded once. This CDR3 comprises 14 residues. The V gene lost 4 bases and the J gene lost 2 bases, with 12 bases spanning the gap. Germline CDR1 and CDR2: SNHLY and FYNNEI. This specimen comes from a study of shared T cell receptors in the human thymus. These data are also associated with another study on human thymus T cells.

V gene TRBV2 combines with J gene TRBJ2-7; TRBD1 is a possible D gene (6 bases). The sample consisted of thymocytes. This clonotype was obtained from a boy in the first two years of life with a congenital heart defect. CDR3 DNA sequence: TGTGCCAGCAGTGCCCGGGACAACCCCTACGAGCAGTACTTC. Its protein product is CASSARDNPYEQYF.